This TCR beta chain was obtained from a study of early T cells in non-severe SARS-CoV-2 infection. The wider study: Unpaired chains resulted from sequencing bulk RNA of unsorted whole blood. General study results and limits: There was a bias toward anti-spike CD8 responses in VDJdb matching, which missed private and CD4 specificities.

Unique molecular identifiers (one per individual cDNA molecule) were attached. One entry per CDR3 protein, called by TCRdb with MiXCR from the 5' RACE reads. The sample records approximately 48,000 distinct CDR3 sequences, about 9.3% being singletons. This clonotype came up many times. Its antigen remains unknown. Trimming shortened V by 8 bases and J by 4 bases, and 19 bases separated the two germline ends. The CDR3 consists of 15 residues. Germline V CDR1 and CDR2: MDHEN, SYDVKM. The chain joins TRBV28 to TRBJ2-3; a weak D match, TRBD1 (8 bases). The receptor's source is an adult who was a healthcare worker with PCR-confirmed SARS-CoV-2 infection or an uninfected control (not recorded which). Specimen: whole blood. CDR3 region: CASRGGQVFADTQYF. The CDR3 region has the DNA TGTGCCAGCCGCGGGGGACAGGTGTTCGCAGATACGCAGTATTTT.